The next 8 T cell receptor beta chains were all read from a single sample in a study of T cells in Graves' hyperthyroidism and ophthalmopathy. It was RNA transcripts that yielded the amplified TCR beta CDR3 regions. HTBI primers were used for first-round RT-PCR of the TCR CDR3. MiXCR was run by TCRdb on the multiplex PCR reads, yielding one entry per CDR3 protein. Of hundreds of thousands of distinct CDR3 sequences detected, 14% to 15% appear once; the ten largest clones hold 13%. Sequencing was done on a sample of blood. Every receptor here comes from a man between 18 and 35 years old with Graves' ophthalmopathy.

This clonotype occurred a few times. The J gene is TRBJ2-1, the V gene TRBV6-2 or TRBV6-3; the match to TRBD2 covers 8 bases. The CDR3 has 16 residues. From germline, CDR1 is MNHEY and CDR2 SVGEGT. V shed 0 bases, J shed 0 bases, and the junction held 1 base outside the gene matches. CDR3 protein: CASSYSSGSSYNEQFF. The CDR3 DNA reads as TGTGCCAGCAGTTACTCAAGCGGGAGCTCCTACAATGAGCAGTTCTTC.

This clonotype was observed at least ten times. The chain is built from TRBV14 and TRBJ2-1, with 7 positions matching TRBD2. This CDR3 contains 14 residues. Germline V gene lookup returns CDR1 SGHDN and CDR2 FVKESK. After removal of 3 bases from V and 8 bases from J, the junction contained 7 bases not matched to a gene. Here the CDR3 DNA reads TGTGCCAGCAGCCATCCATTCCGGGGGGATGAGCAGTTCTTC. Its protein product is CASSHPFRGDEQFF.

The chain recombines TRBV4-1 with TRBJ2-5; 7 nucleotides line up with TRBD2. The V gene end was trimmed by 0 bases and the J gene end by 5 bases; junction bases not matched to a gene: 15. The CDR3 length is 18 residues. Germline assignment: CDR1 MGHRA and CDR2 YSYEKL. The DNA of the CDR3 is TGCGCCAGCAGCCAAGAAGGGGAGGGTAGCGGGTTATTGGAGACCCAGTACTTC. It is translated as CASSQEGEGSGLLETQYF.

Concerning this clonotype: This may be a read error: a much more frequent sequence differs by one nucleotide. This chain uses TRBV4-1 with TRBJ2-5, with 8 nucleotides matching TRBD2. Looked up from germline, CDR1 is MGHRA and CDR2 is YSYEKL. The CDR3 loop spans 18 amino acids. The CDR3 bases are TGCACCAGCAGCCAAGCGTCAATGGCGGGAGGACTTCAAGAGACCCAGTACTTC. It translates to CTSSQASMAGGLQETQYF.

This clonotype showed up just a few times. The chain carries TRBV7-2 and TRBJ2-7; 8 nucleotides match TRBD2. The CDR3 runs 17 residues. CDR1 SGHTA and CDR2 FQGNSA come from the germline V gene. The trim removed 4 bases at V and 2 bases at J, leaving 13 bases unmatched. CDR3 DNA: TGTGCCAGCAGCTATGGCCCTATTTTAGCGGGGACCTACGAGCAGTACTTC. Its translation: CASSYGPILAGTYEQYF.

With respect to this clonotype: A clone one base away is much larger, so this may be a read error. The V gene is TRBV6-1, the J gene TRBJ1-1; a weak D match, TRBD1 (5 bases). Deletions cut 4 bases from V and 1 base from J, with 10 bases between. Germline V gene lookup returns CDR1 MNHNS and CDR2 SASEGT. This CDR3 has 14 amino acids. In DNA, the CDR3 is TGTGCCAGCAGTGCACGCAGGGCGAACACTGAAGCTTTCTTT. Its protein product is CASSARRANTEAFF.

V and J are TRBV24-1 and TRBJ2-1, with D maybe TRBD2 (5 bases). This CDR3 is built from 11 residues. The germline V gene encodes CDR1 KGHDR and CDR2 SFDVKD. V dropped 10 bases and J dropped 6 bases, with 9 bases sitting between them. Here the CDR3 DNA reads TGTGCCACTACTCGGGGCAATGAGCAGTTCTTC. It yields the protein CATTRGNEQFF.

This clonotype was seen only a few times. This rearrangement joins TRBV19 to TRBJ2-1; D not certain. The CDR3 has 15 amino acids. The germline V gene has CDR1 LNHDA and CDR2 SQIVND (reference sequence). V shed 0 bases and J shed 10 bases, with 16 bases lying between them. The CDR3 sequence: CASSIDWTIREEQFF. The CDR3, as DNA: TGTGCCAGTAGTATAGATTGGACCATCCGAGAGGAGCAGTTCTTC.